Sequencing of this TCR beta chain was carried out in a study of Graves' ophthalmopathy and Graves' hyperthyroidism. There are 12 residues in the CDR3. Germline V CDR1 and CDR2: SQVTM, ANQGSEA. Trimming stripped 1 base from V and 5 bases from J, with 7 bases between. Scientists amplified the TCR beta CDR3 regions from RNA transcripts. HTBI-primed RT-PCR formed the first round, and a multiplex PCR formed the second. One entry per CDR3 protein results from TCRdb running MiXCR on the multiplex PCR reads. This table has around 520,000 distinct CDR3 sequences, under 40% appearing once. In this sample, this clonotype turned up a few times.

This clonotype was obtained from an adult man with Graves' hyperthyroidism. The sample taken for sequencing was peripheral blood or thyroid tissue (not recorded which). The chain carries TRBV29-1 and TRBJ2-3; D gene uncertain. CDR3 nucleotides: TGCAGCGTTGAAGCCCGCGGAGATACGCAGTATTTT. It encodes CSVEARGDTQYF.